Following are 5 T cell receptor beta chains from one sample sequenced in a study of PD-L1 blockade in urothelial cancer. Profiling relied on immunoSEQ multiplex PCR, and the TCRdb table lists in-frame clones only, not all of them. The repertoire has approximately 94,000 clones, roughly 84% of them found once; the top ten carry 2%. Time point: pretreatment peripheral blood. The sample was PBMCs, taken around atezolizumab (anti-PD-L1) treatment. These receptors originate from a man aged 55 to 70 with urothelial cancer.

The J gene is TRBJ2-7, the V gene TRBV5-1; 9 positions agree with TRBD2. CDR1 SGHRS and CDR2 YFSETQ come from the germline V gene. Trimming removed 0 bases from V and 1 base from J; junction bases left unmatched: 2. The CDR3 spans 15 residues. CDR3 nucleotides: TGCGCCAGCAGCTTGGGGACTAGCGCGTCCTACGAGCAGTACTTC. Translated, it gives CASSLGTSASYEQYF.

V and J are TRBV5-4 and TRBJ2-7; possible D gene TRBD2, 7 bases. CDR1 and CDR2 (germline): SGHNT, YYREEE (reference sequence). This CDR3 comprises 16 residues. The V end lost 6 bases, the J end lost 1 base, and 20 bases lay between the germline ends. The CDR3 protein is CASTKRGATGSYEQYF. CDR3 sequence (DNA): TGTGCCAGCACTAAACGGGGGGCAACGGGGTCCTACGAGCAGTACTTC.

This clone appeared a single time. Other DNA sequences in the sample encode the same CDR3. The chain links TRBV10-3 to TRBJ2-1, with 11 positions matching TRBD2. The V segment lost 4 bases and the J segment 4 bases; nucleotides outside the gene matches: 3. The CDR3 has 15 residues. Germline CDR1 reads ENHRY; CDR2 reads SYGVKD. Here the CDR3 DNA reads TGTGCCATCAGTGGTCCTAGCGGGGGGTACAATGAGCAGTTCTTC. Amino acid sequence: CAISGPSGGYNEQFF.

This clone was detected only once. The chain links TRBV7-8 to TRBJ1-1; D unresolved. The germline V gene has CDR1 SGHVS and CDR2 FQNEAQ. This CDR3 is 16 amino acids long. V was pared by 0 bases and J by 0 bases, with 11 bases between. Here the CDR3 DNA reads TGTGCCAGCAGCTTAGCGCGGGCGGCCATGAACACTGAAGCTTTCTTT. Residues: CASSLARAAMNTEAFF.

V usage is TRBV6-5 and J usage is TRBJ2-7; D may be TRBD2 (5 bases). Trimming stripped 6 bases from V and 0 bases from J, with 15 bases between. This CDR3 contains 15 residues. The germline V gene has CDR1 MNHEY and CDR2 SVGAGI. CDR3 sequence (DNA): TGTGCCAGCAGCTTTGAGGGTACCCTCTCCTACGAGCAGTACTTC. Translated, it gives CASSFEGTLSYEQYF.